The 5 T cell receptor beta chains reported below all come from one sample, sequenced in a study of CD8 T cells in Susac syndrome. Random hexamers primed reverse transcription of about 0.45 to 1 ug RNA. TCRdb analysed the immunoSEQ multiplex PCR reads with MiXCR anew, one entry per CDR3 protein. The repertoire holds around 200,000 distinct CDR3 sequences, with just under 95% as singletons. Sequenced sample: CD4+ T cells from PBMCs. The receptors originated from a human donor with multiple sclerosis.

The genes are TRBV20-1 and TRBJ2-5, with 9 bases identical to TRBD1. The CDR3 contains 16 residues. V dropped 0 bases and J dropped 5; count of bases not matched to a gene: 10. Germline CDR1 reads DFQATT; CDR2 reads SNEGSKA (reference sequence). The CDR3 region is CSARDVGQGGSETQYF. CDR3 DNA: TGCAGTGCTAGAGACGTGGGACAGGGAGGTTCGGAGACCCAGTACTTC.

The chain recombines TRBV7-2 with TRBJ2-1; D might be TRBD2 (6 bases). The CDR3 runs 14 residues. V lost 0 bases and J lost 9, with 12 bases in between. In germline, CDR1 is SGHTA, CDR2 FQGNSA. The CDR3 region is CASSLARGGIEQFF. Written as DNA, the CDR3 is TGTGCCAGCAGCTTAGCGCGGGGCGGGATTGAGCAGTTCTTC. The whole variable domain, remainder taken from reference TRBV7-2 and TRBJ2-1, is GAGVSQSPSNKVTEKGKDVELRCDPISGHTALYWYRQSLGQGLEFLIYFQGNSAPDKSGLPSDRFSAERTGGSVSTLTIQRTQQEDSAVYLCASSLARGGIEQFFGPGTRLTVL.

V is TRBV7-2 and J is TRBJ2-6, with 8 bases fitting TRBD2. Trimming cost V 3 bases and J 17 bases; bases outside gene matches: 15. Germline V gene lookup returns CDR1 SGHTA and CDR2 FQGNSA. The CDR3 totals 15 residues. CDR3 coding DNA: TGTGCCAGCAGCTTGGGCCTAGCGGGCCGTAATACCTTGACTTTC. Its protein is CASSLGLAGRNTLTF.

This clonotype has a single count. The rearrangement uses TRBV29-1 and TRBJ1-1, with D hard to call. There are 9 residues in the CDR3. Germline V lookup: CDR1 SQVTM, CDR2 ANQGSEA. The germline V and J ends were trimmed by 2 bases and 8 bases, with 3 bases remaining between them. The CDR3 coding sequence is TGCAGCGTTGAACAGGAAGCTTTCTTT. It translates to CSVEQEAFF.

J is TRBJ2-5 and V is TRBV20-1, with 11 bases matching TRBD2. The length of the CDR3 is 11 residues. CDR1 is DFQATT, CDR2 SNEGSKA, per germline (reference sequence). The trim removed 3 bases at V and 13 bases at J, leaving 4 bases unmatched. CDR3 sequence reads: CSARDGLAGYF. CDR3 sequence (DNA): TGCAGTGCTAGGGACGGACTAGCGGGGTACTTC.